One sample yielded the 9 T cell receptor beta chains listed below, sequenced in a study of siplizumab effects on memory and regulatory T cells. Sequenced by immunoSEQ multiplex PCR; TCRdb stores in-frame clones only, minus some. The data contain some 100,000 clones, 95% to 97% of them singletons. Sample: naive CD4+ T cells sorted from blood. These receptors were obtained from a human donor in good health.

The chain couples TRBV27 to TRBJ2-7, with a weak D call TRBD1 (6 bases). This CDR3 is built from 16 residues. Per germline, CDR1 MNHEY and CDR2 SMNVEV (reference sequence). Trimming removed 5 bases from V and 7 bases from J, with 24 bases in between. The CDR3 loop is CASSTNRVLVVGEQYF. The CDR3 DNA sequence: TGTGCCAGCAGTACGAACAGGGTCCTGGTGGTAGGGGAGCAGTACTTC.

The chain is built from TRBV10-3 and TRBJ1-2; possibly TRBD1 for D (5 bases). Trimming stripped 3 bases from V and 4 bases from J, with 15 bases between. This CDR3 spans 15 amino acids. Germline loops: CDR1 ENHRY, CDR2 SYGVKD. The CDR3 bases are TGTGCCATCAGTGATACAACAGGCCCGGCCTATGGCTACACCTTC. It yields the protein CAISDTTGPAYGYTF.

This CDR3 is CASSVDPQTGYEQYF. The CDR3 DNA follows: TGTGCCAGCAGCGTAGACCCTCAAACAGGGTACGAGCAGTACTTC. This chain joins TRBV9 and TRBJ2-7, with a weak D call TRBD1 (6 bases). V was trimmed by 0 bases and J by 4 bases, leaving 14 bases between them. Germline lookup yields CDR1 SGDLS and CDR2 YYNGEE. The CDR3 extends over 15 amino acids.

The chain recombines TRBV5-4 with TRBJ2-5; D is unresolved. Trimming took off 3 bases at V and 1 base at J, with 7 bases between the two ends. This CDR3 is built from 13 residues. In germline, CDR1 is SGHNT, CDR2 YYREEE (reference sequence). The CDR3 sequence is CASSSTAQETQYF. CDR3 DNA: TGTGCCAGCAGCTCCACAGCCCAAGAGACCCAGTACTTC.

This clone was found once. The chain carries TRBV19 and TRBJ2-7; 8 nucleotides align to TRBD1. Germline CDR1 reads LNHDA; CDR2 reads SQIVND (reference sequence). With V trimmed by 2 bases and J by 2 bases, 8 bases remained unmatched. The CDR3 loop spans 16 amino acids. CDR3 loop: CASSIRSGTGPYEQYF. The CDR3 DNA reads TGTGCCAGTAGTATACGATCTGGGACAGGCCCCTACGAGCAGTACTTC. The complete variable domain, with remaining parts taken from reference TRBV19 and TRBJ2-7, reads DGGITQSPKYLFRKEGQNVTLSCEQNLNHDAMYWYRQDPGQGLRLIYYSQIVNDFQKGDIAEGYSVSREKKESFPLTVTSAQKNPTAFYLCASSIRSGTGPYEQYFGPGTRLTVT.

This rearrangement joins TRBV6-1 to TRBJ1-5; tentative D call: TRBD1 (5 bases). The germline V gene has CDR1 MNHNS and CDR2 SASEGT. The CDR3 loop spans 12 amino acids. The V end lost 1 base, the J end lost 7 bases, and 5 bases lay between the germline ends. The CDR3 region is CASSEGQQPQHF. Here the CDR3 DNA reads TGTGCCAGCAGTGAAGGACAGCAGCCCCAGCATTTT.

As regards this clone: Other nucleotide sequences in the sample specify the same CDR3. The gene calls are TRBV4-2 and TRBJ2-7; D call uncertain. The germline V gene has CDR1 LGHNA and CDR2 YNFKEQ. Trimming shortened V by 3 bases and J by 3 bases, and 18 bases separated the two germline ends. The CDR3 length is 16 residues. CDR3 residues: CASSQEHGISIYEQYF. CDR3 in DNA: TGTGCCAGCAGCCAGGAGCACGGAATCAGTATCTACGAGCAGTACTTC.

The gene calls are TRBV6-6 and TRBJ1-3, with unresolved D. V shed 4 bases and J shed 3 bases, with 13 bases lying between them. Germline values: CDR1 MNHNY, CDR2 SVGAGI (reference sequence). The CDR3 has 15 residues. The CDR3: CASSSTEARGNTIYF. CDR3 DNA sequence: TGTGCCAGCAGTTCCACTGAGGCCCGTGGAAACACCATATATTTT.

This chain connects TRBV19 to TRBJ2-7, with D possibly matching TRBD2 (6 bases). Germline V gene lookup returns CDR1 LNHDA and CDR2 SQIVND (reference sequence). The CDR3 contains 15 residues. Trimming shortened V by 0 bases and J by 0 bases, and 9 bases separated the two germline ends. CDR3 protein: CASSIEGGPSYEQYF. DNA for the CDR3: TGTGCCAGTAGTATAGAGGGGGGACCCTCCTACGAGCAGTACTTC.